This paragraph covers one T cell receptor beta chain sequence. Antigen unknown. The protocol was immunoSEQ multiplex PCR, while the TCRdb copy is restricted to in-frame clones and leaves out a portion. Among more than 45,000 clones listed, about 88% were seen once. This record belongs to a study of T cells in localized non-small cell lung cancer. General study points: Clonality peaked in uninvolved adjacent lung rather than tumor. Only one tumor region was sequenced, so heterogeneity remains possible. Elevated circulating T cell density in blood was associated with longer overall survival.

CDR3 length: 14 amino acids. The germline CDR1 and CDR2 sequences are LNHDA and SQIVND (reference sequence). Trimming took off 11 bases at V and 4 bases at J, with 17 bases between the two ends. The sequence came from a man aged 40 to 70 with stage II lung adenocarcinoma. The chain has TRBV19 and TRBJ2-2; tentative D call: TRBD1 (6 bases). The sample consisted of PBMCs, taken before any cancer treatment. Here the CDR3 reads CASSRNRATGELFF. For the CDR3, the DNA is TGTGCCTCCTCACGCAACAGGGCCACCGGGGAGCTGTTTTTT.